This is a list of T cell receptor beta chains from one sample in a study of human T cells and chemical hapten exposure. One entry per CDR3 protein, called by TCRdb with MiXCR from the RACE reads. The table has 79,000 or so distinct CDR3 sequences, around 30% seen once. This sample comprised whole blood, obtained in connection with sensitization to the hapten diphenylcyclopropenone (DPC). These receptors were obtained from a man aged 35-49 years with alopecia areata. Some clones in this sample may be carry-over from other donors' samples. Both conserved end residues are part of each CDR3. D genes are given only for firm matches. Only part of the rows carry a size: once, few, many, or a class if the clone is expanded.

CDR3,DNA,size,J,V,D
CASNGPNPDEQYF,TGTGCCAGCAACGGACCGAATCCGGACGAGCAGTACTTC,NA,TRBJ2-7,TRBV28,NA
CASSFSSGRASYNEQFF,TGTGCCAGCAGTTTTTCCAGCGGGAGGGCCTCCTACAATGAGCAGTTCTTC,NA,TRBJ2-1,TRBV12-3/TRBV12-4,TRBD2
CASSLSVNGNEQFF,TGTGCCAGCAGCCTCTCCGTCAACGGCAATGAGCAGTTCTTC,NA,TRBJ2-1,TRBV7-9,NA
CASSPTVGGSPQYF,TGTGCCAGCAGTCCGACAGTAGGAGGAAGCCCCCAGTACTTC,NA,TRBJ2-5,TRBV12-3/TRBV12-4,NA
CASSNPGQGYEQYF,TGTGCCAGCAGTAACCCGGGACAGGGTTACGAGCAGTACTTC,NA,TRBJ2-7,TRBV12-3/TRBV12-4,TRBD1
CASSSIGVSTDTQYF,TGTGCCAGCAGTTCCATTGGAGTGAGCACAGATACGCAGTATTTT,NA,TRBJ2-3,TRBV27,NA
CASSQTSAQETQYF,TGTGCCAGCAGCCAGACTAGCGCCCAAGAGACCCAGTACTTC,NA,TRBJ2-5,TRBV28,TRBD2
CASRGHGEGEKLFF,TGTGCCAGCCGGGGACACGGGGAAGGAGAAAAACTGTTTTTT,NA,TRBJ1-4,TRBV12-3/TRBV12-4,NA
CASSYLRMEAPYEQYF,TGTGCCAGCAGTTACCTTCGGATGGAAGCTCCCTACGAGCAGTACTTC,NA,TRBJ2-7,TRBV6-5,NA
CASSPLDRPETQYF,TGTGCCAGCAGCCCACTTGACAGGCCCGAGACCCAGTACTTC,few,TRBJ2-5,TRBV3-1,NA
CASSQDQAGEGSEQYF,TGCGCCAGCAGCCAAGATCAGGCGGGAGAAGGGAGCGAGCAGTACTTC,few,TRBJ2-7,TRBV4-3,TRBD2
CASSDGSTDTQYF,TGTGCCAGCAGTGACGGGAGCACAGATACGCAGTATTTT,many,TRBJ2-3,TRBV6-4,NA
CASSLELGYEKLFF,TGTGCCAGCAGCCTGGAATTGGGGTATGAAAAACTGTTTTTT,few,TRBJ1-4,TRBV12-3/TRBV12-4,NA
CASSPRRGMNEQFF,TGTGCCAGCAGCCCCCGGCGGGGGATGAATGAGCAGTTCTTC,NA,TRBJ2-1,TRBV7-2,TRBD2
CAWSVWQRSGANVLTF,TGTGCCTGGAGTGTATGGCAGAGATCTGGGGCCAACGTCCTGACTTTC,few,TRBJ2-6,TRBV30,NA
CASASGVGADTQYF,TGCGCCAGCGCGTCCGGAGTAGGGGCAGATACGCAGTATTTT,NA,TRBJ2-3,TRBV5-1,NA
CSARDPWHHNEQFF,TGCAGTGCTAGAGATCCCTGGCACCACAATGAGCAGTTCTTC,NA,TRBJ2-1,TRBV20-1,NA
CASSASGSTDTQYF,TGTGCCAGCAGCGCTAGCGGGAGTACAGATACGCAGTATTTT,few,TRBJ2-3,TRBV9,TRBD2
CASRPGARLQETQYF,TGTGCCAGCAGACCGGGGGCTCGTCTCCAAGAGACCCAGTACTTC,NA,TRBJ2-5,TRBV6-2/TRBV6-3,NA
CASSSRTSGRHIETQYF,TGTGCCAGCAGTTCCAGGACTAGCGGGAGGCATATAGAGACCCAGTACTTC,NA,TRBJ2-5,TRBV12-3/TRBV12-4,TRBD2
CASSLGLAGHNEQFF,TGTGCCAGCAGCTTAGGACTAGCGGGCCACAATGAGCAGTTCTTC,large,TRBJ2-1,TRBV7-3,TRBD2
CASSFDRAVHEQYF,TGTGCCAGCAGTTTCGACAGGGCGGTCCACGAGCAGTACTTC,NA,TRBJ2-7,TRBV2,TRBD1
CASSPHPGQGNHEQFF,TGTGCCAGCAGCCCTCATCCGGGACAGGGGAACCATGAGCAGTTCTTC,NA,TRBJ2-1,TRBV9,TRBD1
CAISESPGIRNTEAFF,TGTGCCATCAGTGAGTCACCGGGAATCAGGAACACTGAAGCTTTCTTT,few,TRBJ1-1,TRBV10-3,NA
CASSGQGNQPQHF,TGTGCCAGCAGCGGACAGGGCAATCAGCCCCAGCATTTT,large,TRBJ1-5,TRBV7-2,TRBD1
CASSLFGDRAYEQYF,TGCGCCAGCAGCTTGTTCGGGGACAGGGCCTACGAGCAGTACTTC,NA,TRBJ2-7,TRBV5-1,TRBD1
CASSEEGKRTEAFF,TGTGCCAGCAGTGAGGAGGGAAAGCGTACTGAAGCTTTCTTT,NA,TRBJ1-1,TRBV2,NA
CASSLTPSGTYEQYF,TGTGCCAGCAGTTTAACTCCTAGCGGAACCTACGAGCAGTACTTC,NA,TRBJ2-7,TRBV12-3/TRBV12-4,TRBD2
CASTLMRAINNEQFF,TGTGCCAGCACCTTAATGAGGGCCATCAACAATGAGCAGTTCTTC,few,TRBJ2-1,TRBV28,NA
CASSQDYVTDGYTF,TGTGCCAGCAGCCAAGATTATGTCACGGATGGCTACACCTTC,few,TRBJ1-2,TRBV14,NA
CASRRGWNEQFF,TGTGCCAGCAGACGGGGATGGAATGAGCAGTTCTTC,NA,TRBJ2-1,TRBV28,NA
CASSLKRYNSPLHF,TGTGCCAGCAGTTTAAAACGGTATAATTCACCCCTCCACTTT,NA,TRBJ1-6,TRBV28,NA
CASSSRDRGVEAFF,TGTGCCAGCAGTTCCCGGGACAGGGGGGTAGAAGCTTTCTTT,few,TRBJ1-1,TRBV6-5,TRBD1
CASSRTGSTDTQYF,TGTGCCAGCTCAAGAACAGGGAGCACAGATACGCAGTATTTT,many,TRBJ2-3,TRBV18,NA
CASSGMAGELFF,TGTGCCAGCAGTGGGATGGCCGGGGAGCTGTTTTTT,few,TRBJ2-2,TRBV27,NA
CASSLAQGSYGYTF,TGTGCCAGCAGTTTAGCGCAGGGGTCCTATGGCTACACCTTC,NA,TRBJ1-2,TRBV12-3/TRBV12-4,NA
CASQTGHQPQHF,TGTGCCAGCCAGACAGGGCATCAGCCCCAGCATTTT,NA,TRBJ1-5,TRBV28,TRBD1
CASSFSAGLSSSYNEQFF,TGTGCCAGCAGCTTCTCCGCAGGACTTTCCAGCTCCTACAATGAGCAGTTCTTC,few,TRBJ2-1,TRBV7-9,NA
CASTGLAGPYEQYF,TGTGCCAGCACCGGACTAGCGGGACCCTACGAGCAGTACTTC,few,TRBJ2-7,TRBV6-5,TRBD2
CASSQAGTGTHEQYF,TGTGCCAGCAGCCAAGCTGGGACAGGGACCCACGAGCAGTACTTC,NA,TRBJ2-7,TRBV4-2,TRBD1
CASSLKPGPQETQYF,TGTGCCAGCAGCTTAAAACCGGGCCCACAAGAGACCCAGTACTTC,once,TRBJ2-5,TRBV5-4,NA
CASSHAQGLLEETQYF,TGCGCCAGCAGCCACGCGCAGGGGCTCCTAGAAGAGACCCAGTACTTC,few,TRBJ2-5,TRBV4-1,NA
CASSLEPAAGGHEQYF,TGTGCCAGCAGCTTAGAACCTGCGGCGGGGGGCCACGAGCAGTACTTC,NA,TRBJ2-7,TRBV7-3,TRBD2
CAWSLGTGNEQYF,TGTGCCTGGAGTTTAGGGACAGGTAACGAGCAGTACTTC,NA,TRBJ2-7,TRBV30,TRBD1
CASSEGASETQYF,TGTGCCAGCAGTGAGGGGGCCTCCGAGACCCAGTACTTC,few,TRBJ2-5,TRBV2,NA
CSARKHTGELFF,TGCAGTGCTAGAAAACACACCGGGGAGCTGTTTTTT,NA,TRBJ2-2,TRBV20-1,NA
CASSFPGQGAPSDEQFF,TGTGCCAGCAGTTTCCCGGGACAGGGGGCTCCTTCGGATGAGCAGTTCTTC,NA,TRBJ2-1,TRBV28,TRBD1
CVTRGGYTQYF,TGTGTTACGCGGGGTGGTTATACGCAGTATTTT,few,TRBJ2-3,TRBV12-3/TRBV12-4,NA
CATRGIAGEADTQYF,TGTGCCACCAGGGGAATAGCGGGAGAAGCCGATACGCAGTATTTT,NA,TRBJ2-3,TRBV2,TRBD2
CASSLGQGASDEQFF,TGTGCCAGCAGTTTGGGACAGGGGGCTTCAGATGAGCAGTTCTTC,few,TRBJ2-1,TRBV12-3/TRBV12-4,TRBD1
CASSLVGAGVYNEQFF,TGTGCCAGCAGCTTAGTAGGAGCGGGAGTTTACAATGAGCAGTTCTTC,NA,TRBJ2-1,TRBV7-2,TRBD2
CASTRGDEQFF,TGTGCCAGCACCCGGGGTGATGAGCAGTTCTTC,NA,TRBJ2-1,TRBV28,NA
CASSDRVTDGYTF,TGTGCCAGCAGTGACAGGGTAACAGACGGCTACACCTTC,NA,TRBJ1-2,TRBV6-1,NA
CASSVADRANTGELFF,TGTGCCAGCAGCGTAGCGGACAGGGCGAACACCGGGGAGCTGTTTTTT,NA,TRBJ2-2,TRBV9,TRBD1
CSALGAGLAYRGHEQYF,TGCAGTGCTCTCGGGGCCGGACTAGCATACAGAGGACACGAGCAGTACTTC,NA,TRBJ2-7,TRBV20-1,TRBD2
CASVGRGSNAGELFF,TGTGCCAGCGTAGGGAGGGGTAGCAATGCCGGGGAGCTGTTTTTT,NA,TRBJ2-2,TRBV6-6,TRBD2
CASSDMSRGVTEAFF,TGTGCCAGCAGCGATATGTCCAGGGGAGTCACTGAAGCTTTCTTT,NA,TRBJ1-1,TRBV5-4,NA
CASSYRAGGSPYEQYF,TGTGCCAGCAGCTACAGGGCCGGGGGTTCTCCCTACGAGCAGTACTTC,few,TRBJ2-7,TRBV12-3/TRBV12-4,NA
CASSSETYNEQFF,TGTGCCAGCAGCTCCGAAACCTACAATGAGCAGTTCTTC,NA,TRBJ2-1,TRBV7-6,NA
CASSPTGVQETQYF,TGTGCCAGCAGCCCGACAGGCGTACAAGAGACCCAGTACTTC,NA,TRBJ2-5,TRBV7-6,NA